The 2 T cell receptor beta chains listed next were all sequenced from one sample in a study of response to subunit inactivated influenza vaccine. TCRdb processed the RT-PCR reads anew with MiXCR; each CDR3 protein has one entry. The sample contains 540,000 or so distinct CDR3 sequences, 10% to 15% of which appear only once. This specimen consisted of PBMCs from blood, obtained around seven weeks after vaccination. Receptors originate from a man in his fifties who received an inactivated influenza vaccine.

The table lists this clonotype with a few counts. The chain links TRBV6-1 to TRBJ2-7, with D hard to call. This CDR3 has 14 amino acids. The germline CDR1 and CDR2 sequences are MNHNS and SASEGT. Between the trimmed V and J ends, which lost 5 bases and 1 base, there was a span of 12 bases. Written as DNA, the CDR3 is TGTGCCAGCAGTACGCGGCCTCATTCCTACGAGCAGTACTTC. Its translation: CASSTRPHSYEQYF.

V usage is TRBV6-5 and J usage is TRBJ2-3; D call uncertain. Germline values: CDR1 MNHEY, CDR2 SVGAGI. V was trimmed by 2 bases and J by 2 bases, leaving 8 bases between them. The length of the CDR3 is 14 residues. The CDR3: CASSYRPFTDTQYF. The CDR3 DNA follows: TGTGCCAGCAGTTACCGGCCATTCACAGATACGCAGTATTTT.